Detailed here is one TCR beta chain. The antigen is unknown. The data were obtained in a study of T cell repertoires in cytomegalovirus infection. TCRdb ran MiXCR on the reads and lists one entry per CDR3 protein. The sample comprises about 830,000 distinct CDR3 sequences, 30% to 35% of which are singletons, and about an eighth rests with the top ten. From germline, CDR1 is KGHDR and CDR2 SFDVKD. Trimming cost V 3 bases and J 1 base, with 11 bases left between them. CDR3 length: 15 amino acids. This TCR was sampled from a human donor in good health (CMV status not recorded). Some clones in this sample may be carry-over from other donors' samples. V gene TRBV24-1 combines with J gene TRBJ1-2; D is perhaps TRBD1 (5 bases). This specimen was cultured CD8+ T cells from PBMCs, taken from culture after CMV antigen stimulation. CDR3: CATSDPRDGNYGYTF. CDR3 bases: TGTGCCACCAGTGATCCCCGGGACGGTAACTATGGCTACACCTTC.